This record concerns one T cell receptor (beta chain) sequence. This receptor's antigen is unknown. No much larger clone is present one base from it, and per-base qualities are unavailable. This entry is derived from a study of blood T cell repertoires in COVID-19 (dated by TCRdb to 2018 to 2021). A note on the overall study: Samples covering the acute and convalescent phases of COVID-19 were provided by collaborators in the United States, Italy and Spain. Where available, HLA class I and class II types were taken from metadata supplied by the sample provider and were not determined by assay-based typing. The repertoires were released in a freely available public database meant as a resource for research on the immune response to SARS-CoV-2. Deeply sampled blood TCRbeta repertoires from subjects exposed to, actively infected with, or recovered from COVID-19 were included in the dataset. Samples were obtained from the ongoing ImmuneRACE study (first 160 participants) and from 950 to 1,500 subjects provided by 6 global collaborators. The prospective study material was composed of cDNA or gDNA derived from T cells, B-cell-depleted T cells, or PBMCs. A de-identified subject ID, COVID-19 status, age in years and sex were almost always included in the sample metadata.

The study at large found these results: The amount of clinical and demographic metadata varied by source and participant and was provided uncurated.

Each collaborating institution followed its own protocols to collect whole blood in K2EDTA tubes. For TCRbeta analysis, collaborator samples were shipped as frozen whole blood, as isolated PBMCs, or as DNA extracted from either sample type. The CDR3 starts with the cysteine, ends with the phenylalanine, and has 17 residues. The entry retains the CDR3 DNA only, 51 bases that are in frame from base 1. Deletion took 5 bases off V and 0 bases off J, with a span of 17 bases between the germline ends. Via the germline V gene (reference sequence), CDR1 is MNHNY and CDR2 SVGAGI. The immunoSEQ Assay, a bias-controlled multiplex PCR, was used to amplify TCRbeta CDR3 regions from genomic DNA. As for the authors' bioinformatics: Within the assay, amplification of reference gene primers was used to estimate how many nucleated cells each sample contained. To quantify the absolute abundance of each unique TCRbeta CDR3 rearrangement, sequence reads were collapsed and filtered. For each sample, productive Simpson clonality was calculated by taking the square root of Simpson's diversity index across productive rearrangements. This is the immuneACCESS table as TCRdb keeps it, with only in-frame sequences that have V and J called. A part of the clones is gone; compared with another copy, unresolved V genes explain less than half, and the rest is unexplained. From that table come the V and J calls and clone size; the DNA was used to work out D and trimming. Here the sample has 130,000 to 150,000 clones; roughly 79% occur a single time. Roughly 8% of the sample is in the top ten clones.

Specimen: peripheral blood. The receptor comes from a human donor with acute or convalescent COVID-19. The donor label of this sample is uncertain. Rearrangement joined TRBV6-6 to TRBJ2-1, with TRBD2 as a weak D call on 5 bases. DNA sequence: TGTGCCAGCAGTCGAAAACCCCCCGGGGACTCCTACAATGAGCAGTTCTTC. This yields the protein CASSRKPPGDSYNEQFF.